The clone carrying this T cell receptor (beta chain) was seen once. The assay was immunoSEQ multiplex PCR, and TCRdb's table has in-frame clones only and misses some. The table shows about 250,000 clones, with 81% occurring only once. The V and J ends lost 3 bases and 7 bases respectively, with 18 bases between them. This CDR3 spans 16 amino acids. Germline CDR1 and CDR2: KGHSH and LQKENI. The data derive from a study of blood T cell repertoires in COVID-19. This chain uses TRBV18 with TRBJ1-4, with D perhaps TRBD1 (6 bases). This clonotype was obtained from a woman aged 80 or over with acute or convalescent COVID-19. The sample taken for sequencing was peripheral blood. CDR3 residues: CASSPSVTGSAEKLFF. The CDR3 nucleotides are TGTGCCAGCTCACCCTCGGTGACAGGTAGCGCTGAAAAACTGTTTTTT.